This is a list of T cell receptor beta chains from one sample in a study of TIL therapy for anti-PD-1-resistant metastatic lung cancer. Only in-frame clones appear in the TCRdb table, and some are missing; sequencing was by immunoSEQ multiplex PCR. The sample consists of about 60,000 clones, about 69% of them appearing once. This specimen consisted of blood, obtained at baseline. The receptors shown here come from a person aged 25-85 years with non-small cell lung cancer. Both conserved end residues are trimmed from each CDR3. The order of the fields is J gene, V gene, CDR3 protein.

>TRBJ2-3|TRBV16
ASSLGWGDFTDTQY
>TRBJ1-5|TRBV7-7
ASSKSAGWWGLSNQPQH
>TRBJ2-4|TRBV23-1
ASRPGRHMLIQY
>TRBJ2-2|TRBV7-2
ASSLGGNTGELF
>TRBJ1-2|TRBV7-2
ASSQIHLTGGPYGYT
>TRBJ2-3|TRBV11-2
ASSPRDTQY
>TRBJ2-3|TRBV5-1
ASKGFTDTQY
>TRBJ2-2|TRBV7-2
ASSWTGITGELF
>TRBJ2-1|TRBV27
ASNHRRTGDMNEQF
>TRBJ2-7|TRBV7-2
ASSPKPGRGTSYEQY
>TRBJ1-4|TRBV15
ATSRHRDINEKLF
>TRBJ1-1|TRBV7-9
ASSVANTEAF
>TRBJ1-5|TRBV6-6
ASSPLNRDQPQH
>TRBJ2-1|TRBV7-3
ASSVTKYNEQF
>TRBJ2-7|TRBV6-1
ASSGRSGIYEQY
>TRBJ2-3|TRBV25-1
ASTYGSTDTQY
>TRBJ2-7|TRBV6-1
ASSWAGTGEQY
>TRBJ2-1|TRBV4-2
ASSQPTSGGYNEQF
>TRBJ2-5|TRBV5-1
ASSLQGTAETQY
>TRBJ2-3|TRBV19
ASTPGQHTDTQY
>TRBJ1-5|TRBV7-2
ASSPRGRGQPQH
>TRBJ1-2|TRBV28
ASSLRPWDRGNYGYT
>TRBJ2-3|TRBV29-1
SAATSGGTDTQY
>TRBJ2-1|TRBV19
ASRAFNNEQF
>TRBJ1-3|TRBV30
AWSPGVVPGNTIY
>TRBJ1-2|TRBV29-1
SVGGQVYGYT
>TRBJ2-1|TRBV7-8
ASSLNQREVREQF
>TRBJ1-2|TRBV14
ASSPFNTGDSYGYT
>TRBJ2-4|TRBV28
ASSLGGITKNIQY
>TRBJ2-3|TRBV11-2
ASSLAGSTDTQY
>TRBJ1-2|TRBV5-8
ASSDLRNRAGGYT
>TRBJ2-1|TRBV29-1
SVSGTSGRAPGKQF
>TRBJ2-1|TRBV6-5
ASSYSWSSYNEQF
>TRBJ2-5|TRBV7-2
ASSNLAGGETQY
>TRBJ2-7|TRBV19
ASSMWWGQTSYEQY
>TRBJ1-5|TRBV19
ASSMVGQPQH
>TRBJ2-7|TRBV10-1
ASSEGQFYEQY
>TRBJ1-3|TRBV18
ASSPQGTSGNTIY
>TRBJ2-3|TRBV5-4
ASSSRTSGGTDTQY
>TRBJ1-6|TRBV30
AWSVIGPHIIAEGSPLH
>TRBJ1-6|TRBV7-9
ASSLSVSPLH
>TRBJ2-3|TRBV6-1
ASHYREGGGDTQY
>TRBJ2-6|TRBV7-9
ASLPVSSGANVLT
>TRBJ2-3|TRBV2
ASSGGGYTDTQY
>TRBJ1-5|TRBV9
ASSPGGGNQPQH
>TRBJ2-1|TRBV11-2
ASSHLRGRNTYNEQF
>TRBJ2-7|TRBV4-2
ASSLQTGRTYEQY
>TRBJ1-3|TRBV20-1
SVWYRNTIY
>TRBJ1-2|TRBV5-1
ASSPDTGTGGYGYT
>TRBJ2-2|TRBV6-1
ASSEAKGGVPGELF
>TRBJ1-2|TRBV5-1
ASSLLGTGVGYGYT
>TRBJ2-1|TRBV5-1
ASGDPGRGPYNEQF
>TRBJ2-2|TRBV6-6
ASRDRDTGELF
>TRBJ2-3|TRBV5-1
ASGSTIQAADTQY
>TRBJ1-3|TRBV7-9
ASRGQGTGNTIY
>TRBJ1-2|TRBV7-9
ASSLEVHGYT
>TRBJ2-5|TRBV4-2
ASSQGGGDPETQY
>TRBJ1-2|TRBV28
ASRLQGDYGYT
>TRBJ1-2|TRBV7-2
ASSNPRGGVNYGYT